These T cell receptor beta chains were read from a single sample in a study of blood T cell repertoires in COVID-19. Sequencing was performed with immunoSEQ multiplex PCR; in TCRdb, only in-frame clones are kept and a portion is missing. The repertoire includes 200,000 to 250,000 clones, approximately 78% of them detected once, and 7% to 10% sits in the top ten. The specimen was peripheral blood. The receptor set was obtained from a woman over 75 with COVID-19, enrolled during active disease. Both conserved end residues are part of each CDR3. The order of the fields is D gene, J gene, V gene, clone size, CDR3 DNA, CDR3 protein. D genes are given only for firm matches. Clone size is given for some rows only: seen once, a few or many times, or a class if the clone is expanded.

TRBD2,TRBJ2-3,TRBV27,-,TGTGCCAGCAGCCAGACTAGCGGGTTCGGCACAGATACGCAGTATTTT,CASSQTSGFGTDTQYF
-,TRBJ1-2,TRBV6-5,-,TGTGCCAGCAGTTACTCGATCAGGGAAGTATTCGATGGCTACACCTTC,CASSYSIREVFDGYTF
-,TRBJ1-2,TRBV12-3/TRBV12-4,-,TGTGCCAGCAGTTTGCAGGGCTACTATGGCTACACCTTC,CASSLQGYYGYTF
TRBD1,TRBJ1-2,TRBV3-1/TRBV3-2,once,TGTGCCAGCAGCCAACCGGGGACAGTCGCTAACTATGGCTACACCTTC,CASSQPGTVANYGYTF
TRBD1,TRBJ2-7,TRBV9,once,TGTGCCAGCAGCGTAGCTCGGGGACAGGCTACGCAGTACTTC,CASSVARGQATQYF
TRBD1,TRBJ1-6,TRBV11-2,-,TGTGCCAGCAGCGCCACAGGGGGCTATTCACCCCTCCACTTT,CASSATGGYSPLHF
-,TRBJ1-5,TRBV9,-,TGTGCCAGCAGCGTAGAGGGGTATAGCAATCAGCCCCAGCATTTT,CASSVEGYSNQPQHF
-,TRBJ1-2,TRBV3-1/TRBV3-2,-,TGTGCCAGCAGTCTCAAAAGGGAGGAAAGGGCCTATGGCTACACCTTC,CASSLKREERAYGYTF
TRBD1,TRBJ1-4,TRBV6-5,once,TGTGCCAGCAGCTTCGGACAGGTCAATGAAAAACTGTTTTTT,CASSFGQVNEKLFF
-,TRBJ1-5,TRBV30,-,TGTGCCTGGAGTCGTGGGGGGATTGAGCCCCAGCATTTT,CAWSRGGIEPQHF
-,TRBJ1-4,TRBV28,-,TGTGCCAGCAGGTTACAGGGTCAAGAAAAACTGTTTTTT,CASRLQGQEKLFF
TRBD1,TRBJ2-1,TRBV19,-,TGTGCCAGTATCCAAAAGGGACAGTCAAATGAGCAGTTCTTC,CASIQKGQSNEQFF
-,TRBJ1-5,TRBV7-2,few,TGTGCCAGCAGCTTAGACAGTGGCAATCAGCCCCAGCATTTT,CASSLDSGNQPQHF
-,TRBJ1-1,TRBV25-1,few,TGTGCCAGCAGTGAGCGGGGGAACACTGAAGCTTTCTTT,CASSERGNTEAFF
-,TRBJ1-1,TRBV12-3/TRBV12-4,-,TGTGCCAGCAGTTTCCAGACTGAAGCTTTCTTT,CASSFQTEAFF
-,TRBJ1-5,TRBV27,-,TGTGCCAGCAGTTTAGAAGGGGCCGTCAATCAGCCCCAGCATTTT,CASSLEGAVNQPQHF
-,TRBJ1-6,TRBV7-2,once,TGTGCCAGCAGCTCCCAGGGCTCCTATAATTCACCCCTCCACTTT,CASSSQGSYNSPLHF
-,TRBJ2-1,TRBV19,-,TGTGCCAGTAGAGATTTGGCGTACAGCTCCTACAATGAGCAGTTCTTC,CASRDLAYSSYNEQFF
-,TRBJ2-3,TRBV19,-,TGTGCCAGTAGAGAGTCAGATACGCAGTATTTT,CASRESDTQYF
-,TRBJ1-4,TRBV3-1/TRBV3-2,few,TGTGCCAGCAGCCTCACCTTCGACAGCAAACTGTTTTTT,CASSLTFDSKLFF
TRBD1,TRBJ2-7,TRBV5-5,-,TGTGCCAGCAGTTCACTGACAGGGGCCGTAGTCTACGAGCAGTACTTC,CASSSLTGAVVYEQYF
-,TRBJ2-7,TRBV15,-,TGTGCCACCAGCAGAGGAAGTAGCACCCTCATTATGGAGCAGTACTTC,CATSRGSSTLIMEQYF
-,TRBJ1-5,TRBV28,-,TGTGCCAGCGGTGGGGGGGTGGCTGGTCAGCCCCAGCATTTT,CASGGGVAGQPQHF
-,TRBJ1-6,TRBV4-3,-,TGCGCCAGCAGCCAAGATTGGGCTCATTCACCCCTCCACTTT,CASSQDWAHSPLHF
TRBD2,TRBJ2-1,TRBV3-1/TRBV3-2,-,TGTGCCAGCAGCCTGCGACCTAGCGGGGGCCAAGGGGAGCAGTTCTTC,CASSLRPSGGQGEQFF
-,TRBJ2-2,TRBV3-1/TRBV3-2,-,TGTGCCAGCAGCCTGGGCCCCGGGGGCACCGGGGAGCTGTTTTTT,CASSLGPGGTGELFF
-,TRBJ1-2,TRBV18,-,TGTGCCAGCTCACCGGAGGGCAGTTATGGCTACACCTTC,CASSPEGSYGYTF
-,TRBJ1-2,TRBV28,-,TGTGCCAGCAGTCCCCTCGGGGGGTACTATGGCTACACCTTC,CASSPLGGYYGYTF